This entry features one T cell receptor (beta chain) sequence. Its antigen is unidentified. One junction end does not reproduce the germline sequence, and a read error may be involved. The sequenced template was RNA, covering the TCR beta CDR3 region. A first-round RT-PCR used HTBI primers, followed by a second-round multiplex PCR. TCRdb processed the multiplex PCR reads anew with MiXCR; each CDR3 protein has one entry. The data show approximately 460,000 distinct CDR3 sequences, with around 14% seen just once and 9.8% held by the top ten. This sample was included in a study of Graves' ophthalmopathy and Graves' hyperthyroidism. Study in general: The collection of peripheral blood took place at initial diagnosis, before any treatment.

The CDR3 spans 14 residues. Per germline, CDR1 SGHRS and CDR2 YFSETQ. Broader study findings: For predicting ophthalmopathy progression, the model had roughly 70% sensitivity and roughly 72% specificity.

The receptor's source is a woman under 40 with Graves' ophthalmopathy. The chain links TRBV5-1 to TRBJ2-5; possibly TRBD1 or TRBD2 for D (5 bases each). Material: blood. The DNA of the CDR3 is TGCGCCAGCAGCTTGGGGGGCCTAGGGGAGACCGAGTACTTC. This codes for CASSLGGLGETEYF.